This T cell receptor (beta chain) stems from a study of cytomegalovirus exposure and HLA in healthy donors. Study context: From HLA-typed donors, an early data release held around 80 million unique TCRs. Whole-study results and caveats: Some segments of the V type, notably TRBV6-2 and TRBV6-3, were excluded as indistinguishable. Earlier analysis looked at TCR beta V segments, and most were productive about 90% or about 30% of the time.

The PCR employed 60 Vbeta primers together with 13 Jbeta primers. Clones were sequenced by immunoSEQ multiplex PCR, and TCRdb holds only the in-frame ones, with some missing. The table has fewer than 250,000 clones, 60% to 80% seen once. Germline CDR1 reads MNHEY; CDR2 reads SMNVEV (reference sequence). This CDR3 comprises 15 residues. A note on this clone: Its antigen is not identified.

V gene TRBV27 combines with J gene TRBJ2-5; a possible D gene is TRBD1 (5 bases). The J call may not be correct, given that the DNA end is closer to TRBJ2-7. The source material was PBMCs. The receptor was derived from a male donor in good health and CMV-seronegative. The chain's CDR3 is CASSLRPGITYEQYF. In DNA, the CDR3 is TGTGCCAGCAGTTTAAGACCAGGGATAACCTACGAGCAGTACTTC.